The 11 T cell receptor beta chains below were found in one sample sequenced in a study of T cells after yellow fever vaccination. TCRdb recomputed calls from the 5' RACE reads with MiXCR, one row per CDR3 protein. The data contain 450,000 to 550,000 distinct CDR3 sequences, around 21% of them singletons. Sequenced here: PBMCs, sampled 15 days after the yellow fever booster vaccination. Every receptor here comes from a man aged 25-40 years who received the YFV17D yellow fever vaccine.

V and J are TRBV20-1 and TRBJ2-3, with D perhaps TRBD1 or TRBD2 (5 bases each). V lost 4 bases and J 14 bases, leaving 13 bases between the germline ends. Germline V gene lookup returns CDR1 DFQATT and CDR2 SNEGSKA (reference sequence). There are 10 residues in the CDR3. DNA of the CDR3: TGCAGTGCTATACCTGGGACCCCGTATTTT. Protein: CSAIPGTPYF.

V usage is TRBV14 and J usage is TRBJ2-3; 11 nucleotides align to TRBD2. The CDR3 is made up of 19 amino acids. Losses at the gene ends were 3 bases for V and 3 bases for J; bases not matched to a gene: 14. Per the germline V gene, CDR1 is SGHDN and CDR2 is FVKESK. This chain's CDR3 is CASSHSSVAGGRGTDTQYF. In nucleotides, the CDR3 is TGTGCCAGCAGCCATTCATCGGTAGCGGGAGGGCGCGGGACAGATACGCAGTATTTT.

The V call is TRBV21-1, the J call TRBJ1-3. TRBV21-1 represents a pseudogene. This CDR3 has 19 residues. The CDR3 loop reads CASSKGEGQLNLSGNTIYF. DNA of the CDR3: TGTGCCAGCAGCAAAGGTGAAGGCCAACTTAACTTATCTGGAAACACCATATATTTT.

The CDR3 bases are TGCGCCAGCAGCTTGGTATCGGGACAGGGGTCAGGGGAGCTGTTTTTT. It specifies CASSLVSGQGSGELFF. The V call is TRBV5-1, the J call TRBJ2-2; 10 bases line up with TRBD1. This CDR3 region has 16 residues. Germline V gives CDR1 SGHRS, CDR2 YFSETQ. V lost 0 bases and J lost 8; bases outside the gene matches: 7. The variable domain in full, with the rest retrieved from reference TRBV5-1 and TRBJ2-2, is KAGVTQTPRYLIKTRGQQVTLSCSPISGHRSVSWYQQTPGQGLQFLFEYFSETQRNKGNFPGRFSGRQFSNSRSEMNVSTLELGDSALYLCASSLVSGQGSGELFFGEGSRLTVL.

V is TRBV30 and J is TRBJ2-7; a weak D match, TRBD2 (6 bases). The CDR3 is 12 residues long. Germline CDR1 reads GTSNPN; CDR2 reads SVGIG (reference sequence). The CDR3: CAGGRDTYEQYF. The DNA for the CDR3 is TGTGCTGGAGGGCGCGACACCTACGAGCAGTACTTC.

The sample holds a few counts of this clonotype. The chain has TRBV25-1 and TRBJ2-6, with D uncertain. This CDR3 is built from 13 residues. The germline CDR1 and CDR2 sequences are MGHDK and SYGVNS. V lost 6 bases and J 1 base, leaving 4 bases between the germline ends. Here the CDR3 reads CASRRSGANVLTF. DNA for the CDR3: TGTGCCAGCAGGCGATCTGGGGCCAACGTCCTGACTTTC.

This clonotype was counted only a few times. V and J are TRBV4-1 and TRBJ2-2; D is possibly TRBD2 (6 bases). The CDR3 consists of 14 residues. Germline CDR1 MGHRA, CDR2 YSYEKL. The V and J ends lost 3 bases and 7 bases respectively, with 12 bases between them. This chain's CDR3 is CASSQAGRGGELFF. CDR3 bases: TGCGCCAGCAGCCAGGCGGGACGCGGCGGGGAGCTGTTTTTT.

V gene TRBV20-1 combines with J gene TRBJ2-5, with TRBD2 identical over 14 bases. This CDR3 spans 16 amino acids. Germline trimming cut 3 bases from V and 5 bases from J; bases unmatched to any gene: 8. CDR1 and CDR2 from the germline V gene are DFQATT and SNEGSKA (reference sequence). The chain's CDR3 is CSARAGTSGSFETQYF. In DNA, the CDR3 is TGCAGTGCTAGGGCCGGGACTAGCGGGAGTTTTGAGACCCAGTACTTC.

This clonotype was observed a few times. V gene TRBV5-1 combines with J gene TRBJ2-7; TRBD1 agrees at 12 bases. With 4 bases clipped from V and 6 bases from J, the junction kept 11 bases outside the gene matches. Germline V gene lookup returns CDR1 SGHRS and CDR2 YFSETQ. This CDR3 is 16 amino acids long. CDR3 sequence reads: CASSPLPGQGAVEQYF. The CDR3 DNA follows: TGCGCCAGCAGCCCTCTACCGGGACAGGGGGCTGTCGAGCAGTACTTC.

V is TRBV20-1 and J is TRBJ2-1; perhaps TRBD1 as D (5 bases). CDR3 size: 13 residues. CDR1 DFQATT and CDR2 SNEGSKA come from the germline V gene (reference sequence). Trimming shortened V by 5 bases and J by 4 bases, and 12 bases separated the two germline ends. The CDR3 DNA reads TGCAGTGCTCAGGGAAGTGTTTACAATGAGCAGTTCTTC. It yields the protein CSAQGSVYNEQFF.

The chain is built from TRBV6-2 or TRBV6-3 and TRBJ2-5, with D perhaps matching TRBD2 (6 bases). Germline V gives CDR1 MNHEY, CDR2 SVGEGT. V gave up 5 bases and J gave up 1 base, with 14 bases separating them. The CDR3 has 15 residues. CDR3 coding DNA: TGTGCCAGCAGTAGGCGGGGCCCAGCCCAAGAGACCCAGTACTTC. It translates to CASSRRGPAQETQYF.